These 14 T cell receptor beta chains were sequenced from one sample in a study of T cell clones after liver transplantation. Produced via immunoSEQ multiplex PCR; TCRdb's table is partial and in-frame only. The sample carries tens of thousands of clones, approximately 80% recorded once. The source material was CD4+ T cells from blood, sampled 48 months after liver transplant. The receptors here all came from a human patient who received a liver transplant. A share of the T cells may be of graft donor origin.

This sequence joins TRBV28 and TRBJ1-5, with TRBD1 identical over 9 bases. CDR1 and CDR2 from the germline V gene are MDHEN and SYDVKM. V lost 6 bases, J lost 6 bases, and 9 bases stayed unmatched. This CDR3 is 15 amino acids long. The CDR3 reads CASRGGGQGPQPQHF. The CDR3 region has the DNA TGTGCCAGCAGGGGGGGTGGACAGGGGCCTCAGCCCCAGCATTTT.

This sequence joins TRBV6-5 and TRBJ2-1; TRBD2 matches 10 bases. CDR3 length: 15 amino acids. V lost 2 bases, J lost 6 bases, and 4 bases stayed unmatched. CDR1 MNHEY and CDR2 SVGAGI come from the germline V gene. CDR3 nucleotides: TGTGCCAGCAGTTACAGCAGCGGGAGGGCCAATGAGCAGTTCTTC. Its protein product is CASSYSSGRANEQFF.

This clone was seen only once. This chain joins TRBV30 and TRBJ2-3; D is perhaps TRBD2 (6 bases). Germline CDR1 is GTSNPN and CDR2 is SVGIG (reference sequence). Trimming cost V 1 base and J 3 bases, with 11 bases left between them. This CDR3 spans 14 amino acids. The CDR3 spells CAWSGRGRTDTQYF. CDR3 nucleotide sequence: TGTGCCTGGAGTGGGAGGGGTAGAACAGATACGCAGTATTTT.

This chain joins TRBV7-2 and TRBJ1-5; 8 bases align to TRBD1. CDR1 SGHTA and CDR2 FQGNSA come from the germline V gene. With 5 bases clipped from V and 5 bases from J, the junction kept 8 bases outside the gene matches. The CDR3 totals 15 residues. The CDR3 reads CASSTSGTGYQPQHF. CDR3 in DNA: TGTGCCAGCAGCACCTCCGGGACAGGTTATCAGCCCCAGCATTTT.

The genes are TRBV6-1 and TRBJ1-5, with 9 bases lining up with TRBD1. The CDR3 spans 14 residues. V was clipped by 8 bases and J by 7 bases; unmatched bases: 9. Germline V gene lookup returns CDR1 MNHNS and CDR2 SASEGT. CDR3 DNA: TGTGCCAGCGGCAACAGGGGGCGGGACCAGCCCCAGCATTTT. Residues: CASGNRGRDQPQHF.

This chain links TRBV5-4 with TRBJ1-3; D ambiguous. V lost 0 bases to trimming and J lost 0 bases, with 16 bases between them. The CDR3 totals 18 residues. CDR1 is SGHNT, CDR2 YYREEE, per germline (reference sequence). The CDR3 nucleotides read TGTGCCAGCAGCTTGGAAGAGGTGTACACCTACTCTGGAAACACCATATATTTT. Amino acids: CASSLEEVYTYSGNTIYF. Drawing the rest from reference TRBV5-4 and TRBJ1-3, the complete variable domain is ETGVTQSPTHLIKTRGQQVTLRCSSQSGHNTVSWYQQALGQGPQFIFQYYREEENGRGNFPPRFSGLQFPNYSSELNVNALELDDSALYLCASSLEEVYTYSGNTIYFGEGSWLTVV.

The chain combines TRBV11-2 with TRBJ2-2; D possibly uses TRBD1 or TRBD2 (6 bases each). The CDR3 contains 16 residues. In germline, CDR1 is SGHAT, CDR2 FQNNGV. V lost 4 bases and J 4 bases, leaving 16 bases between the germline ends. The CDR3: CASSSRAGGGTGELFF. As DNA, the CDR3 is TGTGCCAGCAGCTCCCGGGCCGGGGGCGGCACCGGGGAGCTGTTTTTT. Combining the CDR3 with reference TRBV11-2 and TRBJ2-2 gives the whole variable domain EAGVAQSPRYKIIEKRQSVAFWCNPISGHATLYWYQQILGQGPKLLIQFQNNGVVDDSQLPKDRFSAERLKGVDSTLKIQPAKLEDSAVYLCASSSRAGGGTGELFFGEGSRLTVL.

The table lists this clone with a count of one. V usage is TRBV2 and J usage is TRBJ2-5; D is unresolved. There are 15 residues in the CDR3. With 7 bases removed from V and 3 bases from J, the gap between germline ends came to 18 bases. The V gene's germline CDR1 is SNHLY and CDR2 FYNNEI. CDR3 region: CASTYTDIGKETQYF. CDR3 nucleotide sequence: TGTGCCAGCACCTACACTGACATAGGGAAAGAGACCCAGTACTTC.

The chain carries TRBV29-1 and TRBJ2-1; 11 nucleotides line up with TRBD2. V dropped 7 bases and J dropped 8; count of bases not matched to a gene: 7. The CDR3 runs to 13 residues. Germline V gives CDR1 SQVTM, CDR2 ANQGSEA. The CDR3, as DNA: TGCAGCGCTGCACTAGCGGGAGTTTATGAGCAGTTCTTC. It specifies CSAALAGVYEQFF.

This chain links TRBV18 with TRBJ2-6; TRBD1 agrees at 10 bases. The CDR3 consists of 18 residues. Germline assignment: CDR1 KGHSH and CDR2 LQKENI. J gave up 3 bases and V 4 bases, and 9 bases lay outside the gene matches. Here the CDR3 reads CASSRDRGPERGANVLTF. The CDR3 DNA sequence: TGTGCCAGCTCACGAGACAGGGGGCCCGAGCGTGGGGCCAACGTCCTGACTTTC.

This rearrangement joins TRBV6-5 to TRBJ1-2; TRBD1 aligns across 7 bases. The J segment lost 4 bases and the V segment lost 3 bases, leaving 8 bases of the junction unmatched. Germline lookup yields CDR1 MNHEY and CDR2 SVGAGI. This CDR3 is built from 15 residues. In nucleotides, the CDR3 is TGTGCCAGCAGTTATGACGCGGGACAGCCCTATGGCTACACCTTC. Amino acids: CASSYDAGQPYGYTF.

This chain uses TRBV30 with TRBJ1-1; D call uncertain. The CDR3 totals 12 residues. Trimming left V 2 bases short and J 5 bases short, with 9 bases between. Germline loops: CDR1 GTSNPN, CDR2 SVGIG (reference sequence). The CDR3 DNA reads TGTGCCTGGAGTACTGGGAGGACTGAAGCTTTCTTT. Translating gives CAWSTGRTEAFF.

CDR3 sequence reads: CASSRGPDYNEQFF. The CDR3 nucleotides are TGTGCCAGCAGCCGGGGGCCCGACTACAATGAGCAGTTCTTC. The chain joins TRBV7-2 to TRBJ2-1; tentatively, D is TRBD1 or TRBD2 (6 bases each). CDR3 length equals 14 residues. V shed 5 bases and J shed 3 bases, with 11 bases lying between them. The germline V gene has CDR1 SGHTA and CDR2 FQGNSA.

V is TRBV18 and J is TRBJ2-5; D unresolved. The ends were cut back, 6 bases at V and 4 bases at J, with 12 bases in the middle. CDR1 is KGHSH, CDR2 LQKENI, per germline. This CDR3 is built from 13 residues. In nucleotides, the CDR3 is TGTGCCAGCTCTCCCCCGTCGATAGAGACCCAGTACTTC. Encoded protein: CASSPPSIETQYF.